The clone carrying this T cell receptor beta chain was seen only once. Its antigen is as yet unknown. This CDR3 has 16 residues. Per germline, CDR1 SGHNT and CDR2 YENEEA. Germline trimming cut 4 bases from V and 2 bases from J; bases unmatched to any gene: 11. Whoever was chosen for sequencing had shown CD8+CD57+ cell expansion by flow cytometry. Every one of the patients had aplastic anemia (severe, acquired). CDR3 and TCR beta VDJ profiling relied on genomic DNA as the template. TCRdb independently ran MiXCR on the reads; one entry per CDR3 protein. This sample has some 150,000 distinct CDR3 sequences; 71% occur once, and the top ten carry 45% to 60%. This sample is part of a study of CD8+CD57+ T cells in acquired aplastic anemia. Overall study context: Yields of DNA that came from sorted CD4+ and CD8+ cells averaged 3.2 ug. Regarding the study as a whole: About 29 CD8+ CDR3 sequences occurred in both the patients and the controls.

Sequencing was done on a sample of sorted CD4+, CD8+, or CD8+CD57+ T cells (not recorded which) from PBMCs. This clonotype originated in a human donor with aplastic anemia. V usage is TRBV11-3 and J usage is TRBJ2-7, with TRBD1 matching over 7 bases. The DNA for the CDR3 is TGTGCCAGCAGCTCATTAGGGGGCGTCCCCCCCTACGAGCAGTACTTC. Translated: CASSSLGGVPPYEQYF.